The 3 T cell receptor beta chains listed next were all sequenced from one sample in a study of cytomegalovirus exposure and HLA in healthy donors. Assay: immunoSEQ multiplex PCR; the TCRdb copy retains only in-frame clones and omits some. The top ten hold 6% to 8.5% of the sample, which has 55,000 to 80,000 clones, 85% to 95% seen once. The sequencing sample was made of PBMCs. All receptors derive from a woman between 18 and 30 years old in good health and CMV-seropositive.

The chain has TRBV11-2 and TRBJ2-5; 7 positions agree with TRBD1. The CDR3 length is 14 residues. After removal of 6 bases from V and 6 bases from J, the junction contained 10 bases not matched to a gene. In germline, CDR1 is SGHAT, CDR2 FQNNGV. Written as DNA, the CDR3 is TGTGCCAGCAGTGTGCGACAGGGAACGCAGACCCAGTACTTC. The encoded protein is CASSVRQGTQTQYF.

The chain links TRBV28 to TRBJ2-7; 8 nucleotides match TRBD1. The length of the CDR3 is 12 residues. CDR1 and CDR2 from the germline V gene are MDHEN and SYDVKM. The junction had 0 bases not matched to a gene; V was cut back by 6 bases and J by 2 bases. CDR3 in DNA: TGTGCCAGCAGACAGGGGGCCTACGAGCAGTACTTC. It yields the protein CASRQGAYEQYF.

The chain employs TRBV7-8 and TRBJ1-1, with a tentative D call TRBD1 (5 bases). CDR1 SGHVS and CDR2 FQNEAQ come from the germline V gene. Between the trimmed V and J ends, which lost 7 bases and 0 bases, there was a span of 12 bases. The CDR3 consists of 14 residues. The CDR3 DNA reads TGTGCCAGCACCCCGGGGGGGGTGAACACTGAAGCTTTCTTT. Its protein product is CASTPGGVNTEAFF. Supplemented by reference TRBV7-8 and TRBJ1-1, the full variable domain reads GAGVSQSPRYKVAKRGQDVALRCDPISGHVSLFWYQQALGQGPEFLTYFQNEAQLDKSGLPSDRFFAERPEGSVSTLKIQRTQQEDSAVYLCASTPGGVNTEAFFGQGTRLTVV.